The 27 T cell receptor beta chains in this list originate from one sample, sequenced in a study of OX40 agonist ivuxolimab in advanced cancers. Clones were sequenced by immunoSEQ multiplex PCR, and TCRdb holds only the in-frame ones, with some missing. The sample has 20,000 to 25,000 clones; around nine tenths are singletons. The source was CD4+ or CD8+ T cells sorted from blood, collected in a trial of the OX40 agonist ivuxolimab. The receptors originated from an adult with an advanced solid tumor such as melanoma, head and neck, liver or kidney cancer.

V and J are TRBV19 and TRBJ2-7, with 9 bases that match TRBD1. Germline lookup yields CDR1 LNHDA and CDR2 SQIVND (reference sequence). The CDR3 extends over 16 amino acids. With V trimmed by 3 bases and J by 3 bases, 9 bases remained unmatched. The CDR3 is CASSIKWGQGRYEQYF. CDR3 nucleotides: TGTGCCAGTAGTATCAAGTGGGGACAGGGACGCTACGAGCAGTACTTC. Based on the CDR3 plus reference TRBV19 and TRBJ2-7, the full variable domain is DGGITQSPKYLFRKEGQNVTLSCEQNLNHDAMYWYRQDPGQGLRLIYYSQIVNDFQKGDIAEGYSVSREKKESFPLTVTSAQKNPTAFYLCASSIKWGQGRYEQYFGPGTRLTVT.

The chain combines TRBV7-9 with TRBJ2-1; unclear D gene. The length of the CDR3 is 14 residues. Trimming left V 1 base short and J 7 bases short, with 11 bases between. Germline V gene lookup returns CDR1 SEHNR and CDR2 FQNEAQ (reference sequence). CDR3 loop: CASSLEGLGNEQFF. CDR3 sequence (DNA): TGTGCCAGCAGCTTAGAGGGCCTCGGGAATGAGCAGTTCTTC.

The genes are TRBV7-3 and TRBJ1-3; D uncertain. The ends were cut back, 2 bases at V and 3 bases at J, with 8 bases in the middle. Germline V lookup: CDR1 SGHTA, CDR2 FQGTGA. The CDR3 totals 14 residues. CDR3 in amino acids: CASSLGGFGNTIYF. Written as DNA, the CDR3 is TGTGCCAGCAGCTTAGGCGGGTTTGGAAACACCATATATTTT.

The chain joins TRBV7-9 to TRBJ2-7; D is perhaps TRBD1 (5 bases). The CDR3 extends over 17 amino acids. V shed 1 base and J shed 4 bases, with 20 bases lying between them. The germline V gene has CDR1 SEHNR and CDR2 FQNEAQ (reference sequence). In DNA, the CDR3 is TGTGCCAGCAGCTTAGGACCTTCAGGGAATTATTTTTACGAGCAGTACTTC. Amino acid sequence: CASSLGPSGNYFYEQYF.

V and J are TRBV2 and TRBJ1-2, with TRBD1 as a possible D gene (5 bases). Germline V gives CDR1 SNHLY, CDR2 FYNNEI. This CDR3 is built from 9 residues. V was clipped by 11 bases and J by 8 bases, with 9 bases between them. CDR3 bases: TGTGCCTTGGGGGTCGGCTACACCTTC. It is translated as CALGVGYTF.

The V and J genes are TRBV10-2 and TRBJ2-7; maybe TRBD2 (6 bases). The V end lost 3 bases, the J end lost 3 bases, and 12 bases lay between the germline ends. The CDR3 consists of 14 residues. The germline gives CDR1 WSHSY, CDR2 SAAADI. This chain's CDR3 is CASSDKGRFYEQYF. The DNA of the CDR3 is TGCGCCAGCAGTGATAAGGGGAGGTTCTACGAGCAGTACTTC.

The chain employs TRBV5-1 and TRBJ2-5, with unresolved D. CDR3 size: 15 residues. Germline-derived CDR1 and CDR2 are SGHRS and YFSETQ. Trimming removed 1 base at V and 2 bases at J, with 12 bases between. The CDR3 region is CASSLSMRSQETQYF. In DNA form, the CDR3 reads TGCGCCAGCAGCTTGAGTATGAGGTCGCAAGAGACCCAGTACTTC.

This chain joins TRBV11-2 and TRBJ2-1; D not resolved. From germline, CDR1 is SGHAT and CDR2 FQNNGV. With 1 base removed from V and 10 bases from J, the gap between germline ends came to 5 bases. This CDR3 has 11 residues. The CDR3 DNA is TGTGCCAGCAGCTTAGGTTACGAGCAGTTCTTC. Amino acid sequence: CASSLGYEQFF.

This chain uses TRBV27 with TRBJ2-3; perhaps D is TRBD1 or TRBD2 (6 bases each). The CDR3 runs 19 residues. Trimming removed 5 bases at V and 0 bases at J, with 24 bases between. Germline V CDR1 and CDR2: MNHEY, SMNVEV (reference sequence). The CDR3 loop is CASSRVIISRGVSTDTQYF. The CDR3 DNA sequence: TGTGCCAGCAGTAGGGTAATAATTTCTAGGGGGGTGAGCACAGATACGCAGTATTTT.

V and J are TRBV4-1 and TRBJ1-2; D is ambiguous. CDR3 size: 14 residues. Trimming left V 0 bases short and J 7 bases short, with 12 bases between. The germline gives CDR1 MGHRA, CDR2 YSYEKL. CDR3 sequence: CASSQDRYPAGYTF. The DNA of the CDR3 is TGCGCCAGCAGCCAAGATCGATATCCGGCTGGCTACACCTTC.

This sequence joins TRBV12-5 and TRBJ1-4; D is perhaps TRBD1 (6 bases). From germline, CDR1 is LGHNT and CDR2 FRNRAP. The CDR3 covers 15 residues. The V and J ends lost 4 bases and 4 bases respectively, with 13 bases between them. The CDR3 here is CASGSDQGSNEKLFF. The CDR3, as DNA: TGTGCTAGTGGTTCCGACCAGGGGAGTAATGAAAAACTGTTTTTT.

This clone was recorded only once. J is TRBJ1-1 and V is TRBV11-3; tentatively, D is TRBD1 (5 bases). The CDR3 runs 15 residues. V was cut by 5 bases and J by 1 base, with 14 bases left in between. The germline gives CDR1 SGHNT, CDR2 YENEEA. The CDR3 DNA reads as TGTGCCAGCAGCAAAACCGGGGCCTCGAACACTGAAGCTTTCTTT. Translation gives CASSKTGASNTEAFF.

The chain recombines TRBV11-2 with TRBJ1-1, with D unclear. Trimming cost V 5 bases and J 2 bases, with 9 bases left between them. Germline CDR1 reads SGHAT; CDR2 reads FQNNGV. CDR3 size: 13 residues. The CDR3 sequence is CASSPYYNTEAFF. For the CDR3, the DNA is TGTGCCAGCAGCCCATACTACAACACTGAAGCTTTCTTT.

This chain links TRBV5-1 with TRBJ2-7; TRBD2 matches at 11 bases. V dropped 5 bases and J dropped 0; count of bases not matched to a gene: 1. This CDR3 is built from 14 residues. Germline V gene data show CDR1 as SGHRS and CDR2 as YFSETQ. This CDR3 is CASRTSGNSYEQYF. CDR3 sequence (DNA): TGCGCCAGCAGGACTAGCGGGAACTCCTACGAGCAGTACTTC. The full variable domain, completed using reference TRBV5-1 and TRBJ2-7, is KAGVTQTPRYLIKTRGQQVTLSCSPISGHRSVSWYQQTPGQGLQFLFEYFSETQRNKGNFPGRFSGRQFSNSRSEMNVSTLELGDSALYLCASRTSGNSYEQYFGPGTRLTVT.

The chain couples TRBV10-2 to TRBJ2-3, with TRBD2 matching over 10 bases. The V segment lost 7 bases and the J segment 4 bases; nucleotides outside the gene matches: 11. The CDR3 consists of 16 residues. Germline V gives CDR1 WSHSY, CDR2 SAAADI. CDR3 DNA sequence: TGCGCCAGCACCCCTGGAGCGGGAGGGAGGGCAGATACGCAGTATTTT. The encoded protein is CASTPGAGGRADTQYF.

The chain combines TRBV19 with TRBJ2-1, with unresolved D. The CDR3 spans 13 residues. Trimming removed 5 bases from V and 4 bases from J, with 9 bases in between. The germline gives CDR1 LNHDA, CDR2 SQIVND (reference sequence). The CDR3 DNA sequence: TGTGCCAGTAGTCGCGACACGTACAATGAGCAGTTCTTC. Translating it yields CASSRDTYNEQFF. Together with reference TRBV19 and TRBJ2-1, the CDR3 gives the full variable domain: DGGITQSPKYLFRKEGQNVTLSCEQNLNHDAMYWYRQDPGQGLRLIYYSQIVNDFQKGDIAEGYSVSREKKESFPLTVTSAQKNPTAFYLCASSRDTYNEQFFGPGTRLTVL.

The rearrangement joins TRBV6-1 to TRBJ2-7, with 10 bases aligning to TRBD1. V lost 3 bases, J lost 7 bases, and 9 bases stayed unmatched. Germline V gene data show CDR1 as MNHNS and CDR2 as SASEGT. The CDR3 consists of 15 residues. CDR3 loop: CASSEPPGQGKEQYF. CDR3 coding DNA: TGTGCCAGCAGTGAGCCCCCGGGACAGGGGAAAGAGCAGTACTTC.

This clone was detected a few times. CDR3 coding DNA: TGTGCCAGTAGCCGCCCGGGGGCCCGACGGGACTATGGCTACACCTTC. Translated: CASSRPGARRDYGYTF. V and J are TRBV19 and TRBJ1-2, with D possibly TRBD1 on 6 matching bases. The CDR3 loop spans 16 amino acids. V was cut by 6 bases and J by 3 bases, with 20 bases left in between. Germline CDR1 and CDR2: LNHDA and SQIVND (reference sequence).

The V call is TRBV6-1, the J call TRBJ2-7, with TRBD2 matching over 7 bases. V gave up 1 base and J gave up 4 bases; unmatched junction bases: 7. This CDR3 contains 15 residues. CDR1 and CDR2 from the germline V gene are MNHNS and SASEGT. The CDR3 here is CASSEDWSGNYEQYF. In nucleotides, the CDR3 is TGTGCCAGCAGTGAAGACTGGAGCGGGAATTACGAGCAGTACTTC.

CDR3 loop: CAWSVTNTEAFF. The CDR3 DNA reads TGTGCCTGGAGTGTAACCAACACTGAAGCTTTCTTT. The chain is built from TRBV30 and TRBJ1-1; no clear D gene. The CDR3 sequence is 12 residues long. V lost 0 bases and J lost 2, with 4 bases in between. Germline V gives CDR1 GTSNPN, CDR2 SVGIG (reference sequence).

The chain employs TRBV6-6 and TRBJ1-4; 9 bases align to TRBD1. J gave up 8 bases and V 7 bases, and 14 bases lay outside the gene matches. CDR1 and CDR2 from the germline V gene are MNHNY and SVGAGI (reference sequence). The CDR3 sequence is 16 residues long. CDR3 residues: CASTPRGDREGEKLFF. In nucleotides, the CDR3 is TGTGCCAGCACCCCCCGGGGGGACAGGGAGGGCGAAAAACTGTTTTTT.

This clone has only one observation. The chain has TRBV9 and TRBJ1-5; 8 bases align to TRBD1. V lost 2 bases, J lost 5 bases, and 6 bases stayed unmatched. The V gene's germline CDR1 is SGDLS and CDR2 YYNGEE. CDR3 size: 15 residues. Here the CDR3 reads CASSVDRDGYQPQHF. In nucleotides, the CDR3 is TGTGCCAGCAGCGTGGACAGGGATGGTTATCAGCCCCAGCATTTT.

As DNA, the CDR3 is TGTGCCAGCAGTTTAATTGGGTATAGCAATCAGCCCCAGCATTTT. Its translation is CASSLIGYSNQPQHF. The gene calls are TRBV28 and TRBJ1-5; unclear D gene. Trimming stripped 2 bases from V and 0 bases from J, with 8 bases between. The germline gives CDR1 MDHEN, CDR2 SYDVKM. The CDR3 loop spans 15 amino acids.

The rearrangement links TRBV19 to TRBJ1-2; the D gene is possibly TRBD1 (5 bases). Between the trimmed V and J ends, which lost 8 bases and 6 bases, there was a span of 10 bases. Germline CDR1 is LNHDA and CDR2 is SQIVND (reference sequence). This CDR3 has 11 amino acids. This CDR3 reads CASGRGDGYTF. CDR3 DNA: TGTGCCAGTGGCCGAGGGGATGGCTACACCTTC.

By share, this clone counts as medium-sized. The DNA for the CDR3 is TGTGCCAGCAGCCCTGACCCGGGACAAAACAATGAGCAGTTCTTC. It yields the protein CASSPDPGQNNEQFF. This chain joins TRBV5-4 and TRBJ2-1; D is perhaps TRBD1 (6 bases). Germline lookup yields CDR1 SGHNT and CDR2 YYREEE (reference sequence). Trimming left V 4 bases short and J 5 bases short, with 16 bases between. The CDR3 has 15 residues.

The chain couples TRBV7-3 to TRBJ2-7; 9 bases line up with TRBD2. CDR3 length: 16 residues. CDR1 is SGHTA and CDR2 is FQGTGA in the germline V gene. V gave up 1 base and J gave up 3 bases; unmatched junction bases: 7. DNA for the CDR3: TGTGCCAGCAGCTTAAGTGGCGGGAGGGGTAACTACGAGCAGTACTTC. Translation: CASSLSGGRGNYEQYF.

The genes are TRBV19 and TRBJ2-3, with TRBD1 as a possible D gene (6 bases). Trimming removed 3 bases at V and 5 bases at J, with 15 bases between. CDR1 LNHDA and CDR2 SQIVND come from the germline V gene (reference sequence). This CDR3 is built from 15 residues. The CDR3, as DNA: TGTGCCAGTAGTATGGGAGACAGGTACGGAGATACGCAGTATTTT. Protein product: CASSMGDRYGDTQYF.